The clone carrying this T cell receptor (beta chain) has ten or more counts. Antigen unknown. This entry comes from a study of T cells after posttransplantation cyclophosphamide. Findings and caveats of the study: Donor CD8+ memory clones often dominated recipient blood repertoires at later times.

Repertoires were generated with immunoSEQ multiplex PCR, while TCRdb's copy carries only in-frame clones and drops some. Singletons are absent from the sample, which has around 24,000 clones. Trimming took off 5 bases at V and 4 bases at J, with 17 bases between the two ends. The V gene's germline CDR1 is SGHTA and CDR2 FQGNSA. This CDR3 contains 16 residues. Sequencing input: PBMCs. The clonotype originates from a woman aged 55-70 years in good health, CMV-negative, and a related stem cell transplant donor. The chain is built from TRBV7-2 and TRBJ2-2; D may be TRBD1 (6 bases). CDR3 in DNA: TGTGCCAGCAGCGCAAATCCTACAGGGAGCACCGGGGAGCTGTTTTTT. This codes for CASSANPTGSTGELFF. Full variable domain (outside the CDR3, taken from reference TRBV7-2 and TRBJ2-2): GAGVSQSPSNKVTEKGKDVELRCDPISGHTALYWYRQSLGQGLEFLIYFQGNSAPDKSGLPSDRFSAERTGGSVSTLTIQRTQQEDSAVYLCASSANPTGSTGELFFGEGSRLTVL.